These 12 T cell receptor beta chains were sequenced from one sample in a study of OX40 agonist ivuxolimab in advanced cancers. Sequenced by immunoSEQ multiplex PCR; TCRdb stores in-frame clones only, minus some. The sample consists of fewer than 35,000 clones, about four fifths of them appearing once. Sequencing was performed on CD4+ or CD8+ T cells sorted from blood, taken in a trial of the OX40 agonist ivuxolimab. The source of these receptors is an adult with an advanced solid tumor such as melanoma, head and neck, liver or kidney cancer.

This rearrangement joins TRBV7-3 to TRBJ2-1; unclear D gene. Germline CDR1 is SGHTA and CDR2 is FQGTGA. The CDR3 consists of 15 residues. V gave up 1 base and J gave up 4 bases, with 11 bases separating them. The CDR3 here is CASSLSPARYNEQFF. The CDR3 DNA reads as TGTGCCAGCAGCTTAAGTCCGGCTAGATACAATGAGCAGTTCTTC.

The CDR3 DNA reads TGTGCCAGCAGCGTAGTGGCGGGAGGGCCCGGAGAGACCCAGTACTTC. Translating gives CASSVVAGGPGETQYF. The V call is TRBV9, the J call TRBJ2-5; 9 positions match TRBD2. This CDR3 is 16 amino acids long. The ends lost 0 bases at V and 4 bases at J; junction bases unmatched: 7. Germline CDR1 reads SGDLS; CDR2 reads YYNGEE.

The V and J genes are TRBV11-3 and TRBJ2-4; no clear D gene. CDR3 length equals 13 residues. V shed 1 base and J shed 9 bases, with 10 bases lying between them. CDR1 is SGHNT and CDR2 is YENEEA in the germline V gene. The CDR3 sequence is CASSLVNDGIQYF. The DNA for the CDR3 is TGTGCCAGCAGCTTAGTTAATGACGGCATTCAGTACTTC.

The chain uses TRBV19 and TRBJ2-5; D gene unclear. This CDR3 has 13 amino acids. V was pared by 7 bases and J by 3 bases, with 12 bases between. Per germline, CDR1 LNHDA and CDR2 SQIVND (reference sequence). The CDR3 DNA reads as TGTGCCAGTAATCTAAACCGAGAAGAGACCCAGTACTTC. This codes for CASNLNREETQYF.

This rearrangement joins TRBV7-9 to TRBJ1-4; possible D gene TRBD1, 5 bases. The CDR3 extends over 17 amino acids. Germline CDR1 reads SEHNR; CDR2 reads FQNEAQ (reference sequence). Trimming shortened V by 1 base and J by 3 bases, and 15 bases separated the two germline ends. This chain's CDR3 is CASSLGRDVAPNEKLFF. The CDR3 coding sequence is TGTGCCAGCAGCTTAGGCAGGGACGTAGCTCCTAATGAAAAACTGTTTTTT.

The chain carries TRBV5-8 and TRBJ1-3, with D possibly TRBD1 on 5 matching bases. Trimming took off 3 bases at V and 1 base at J, with 8 bases between the two ends. The CDR3 loop spans 14 amino acids. Germline V lookup: CDR1 SGHTS, CDR2 YDEGEE. This CDR3 reads CASSWTRSGNTIYF. CDR3 in DNA: TGTGCCAGCAGCTGGACACGGTCTGGAAACACCATATATTTT. Combining the CDR3 with reference TRBV5-8 and TRBJ1-3 gives the whole variable domain EAGVTQSPTHLIKTRGQQATLRCSPISGHTSVYWYQQALGLGLQFLLWYDEGEERNRGNFPPRFSGRQFPNYSSELNVNALELEDSALYLCASSWTRSGNTIYFGEGSWLTVV.

The V gene is TRBV5-4, the J gene TRBJ2-1; 11 bases are shared with TRBD2. Germline trimming cut 0 bases from V and 9 bases from J; bases unmatched to any gene: 11. The CDR3 runs 17 residues. The germline V gene encodes CDR1 SGHNT and CDR2 YYREEE (reference sequence). The chain's CDR3 is CASSLGGSGRASGEQFF. Here the CDR3 DNA reads TGTGCCAGCAGCTTGGGGGGTAGCGGGAGGGCCTCGGGTGAGCAGTTCTTC.

As concerns this clone: Different DNA sequences within this sample yield the same CDR3. V gene TRBV5-6 combines with J gene TRBJ2-5; D unclear. V was trimmed by 1 base and J by 0 bases, leaving 7 bases between them. Germline loops: CDR1 SGHDT, CDR2 YYEEEE. There are 14 residues in the CDR3. The CDR3 protein is CASSLTPDQETQYF. DNA of the CDR3: TGTGCCAGCAGCTTGACTCCAGACCAAGAGACCCAGTACTTC.

This clone was detected a few times. This chain links TRBV5-4 with TRBJ2-2; 8 nucleotides agree with TRBD2. J lost 4 bases, V lost 4 bases, and 12 bases had no gene match. The germline V gene encodes CDR1 SGHNT and CDR2 YYREEE (reference sequence). This CDR3 has 17 residues. CDR3 in DNA: TGTGCCAGCAGCCGCGTTCCGGGGGGGGAGCTCACCGGGGAGCTGTTTTTT. Translating gives CASSRVPGGELTGELFF. Filled out from reference TRBV5-4 and TRBJ2-2, the complete variable domain reads ETGVTQSPTHLIKTRGQQVTLRCSSQSGHNTVSWYQQALGQGPQFIFQYYREEENGRGNFPPRFSGLQFPNYSSELNVNALELDDSALYLCASSRVPGGELTGELFFGEGSRLTVL.

This chain connects TRBV7-3 to TRBJ2-6; 12 nucleotides line up with TRBD1. The germline V gene encodes CDR1 SGHTA and CDR2 FQGTGA. The CDR3 contains 17 residues. Trimming removed 7 bases from V and 1 base from J; junction bases left unmatched: 5. In DNA, the CDR3 is TGTGCCAGCATCCCGGGACAGGGGGCTTCTGGGGCCAACGTCCTGACTTTC. This encodes CASIPGQGASGANVLTF. The full variable domain, in which reference TRBV7-3 and TRBJ2-6 provide the parts outside the CDR3, is GAGVSQTPSNKVTEKGKYVELRCDPISGHTALYWYRQSLGQGPEFLIYFQGTGAADDSGLPNDRFFAVRPEGSVSTLKIQRTERGDSAVYLCASIPGQGASGANVLTFGAGSRLTVL.

The chain is built from TRBV28 and TRBJ1-2, with a possible D match to TRBD1 (6 bases). V shed 3 bases and J shed 8 bases, with 19 bases lying between them. From germline, CDR1 is MDHEN and CDR2 SYDVKM. This CDR3 is 15 amino acids long. The CDR3 nucleotides read TGTGCCAGCAGTTTGGGGGGGGCTTTGGTTGGCGGCTACACCTTC. Translating it yields CASSLGGALVGGYTF.

This chain uses TRBV5-4 with TRBJ2-5; weak D call: TRBD2 (6 bases). The assigned J gene may be wrong: the sequence end matches TRBJ2-7 better. This CDR3 has 14 amino acids. CDR1 is SGHNT, CDR2 YYREEE, per germline (reference sequence). The CDR3 nucleotides read TGTGCCAGCAGCTTTAGCGGTAAATTCTACGAGCAGTACTTC. This codes for CASSFSGKFYEQYF.